This TCR beta chain was sequenced during a study of blood T cell repertoires in COVID-19 (TCRdb year 2020). For context, the study as a whole: Collaborator samples came from the United States, Italy and Spain and covered acute and convalescent phases of COVID-19. The prospective study material was composed of cDNA or gDNA derived from T cells, B-cell-depleted T cells, or PBMCs. The dataset comprised deeply sampled blood TCRbeta repertoires from subjects exposed to, actively infected with, or recovered from COVID-19. A freely available public database, intended as a resource for researchers studying the immune response to SARS-CoV-2, is where the repertoires were released. Samples came from the ongoing ImmuneRACE study (first 160 participants) plus 1,254 subjects from 6 global collaborators. Sample metadata almost always included a de-identified subject ID, COVID-19 status, age in years and sex. Where available, HLA class I and class II types were obtained from metadata supplied by the sample provider rather than from assay-based typing. Findings and caveats that apply to the study as a whole: How much clinical and demographic metadata was included differed by source and by participant, and the metadata was provided uncurated.

Each collaborating institution followed its own protocols to collect whole blood in K2EDTA tubes. For TCRbeta analysis, collaborators shipped samples in one of three forms: frozen whole blood, isolated PBMCs, or DNA extracted from either of those sample types. The immunoSEQ Assay, a bias-controlled multiplex PCR, was used to amplify TCRbeta CDR3 regions from genomic DNA. Regarding the original processing steps: The number of nucleated cells in each sample was estimated from the amplification of reference gene primers within the assay. To quantify the absolute abundance of each unique TCRbeta CDR3 rearrangement, sequence reads were collapsed and filtered. For each sample, productive Simpson clonality was calculated as the square root of Simpson's diversity index across productive rearrangements. This immuneACCESS table, as held by TCRdb, lists in-frame sequences with V and J called but not all clones. Of the missing ones, under half trace to an unresolved V gene in checked studies; the others have no known cause. The V and J calls and the clone size are those of that table, but D and trimming were determined from the DNA. In this sample the table shows 60,000 to 85,000 clones, about 88% of which occur a single time. The top ten clones comprise 18% of the sample.

As concerns this clone: Its antigen specificity is not known. Within one base of it there is no much larger clone, and no base qualities were kept.

The CDR3 covers 13 residues, taking in both the cysteine and the phenylalanine. Only the CDR3 part of the read is kept: 39 bases, read in frame from the first base. The junction carries 17 bases between V and J, which are trimmed by 5 bases and 9 bases respectively. In the germline V gene, CDR1 corresponds to MDHEN and CDR2 to SYDVKM. The sequencing input was peripheral blood. The chain employs TRBV28 and TRBJ2-7; the D gene is perhaps TRBD1, on 6 matching bases. The sequence was obtained from a human donor in a cohort sampled during active COVID-19. The CDR3 is CASSASGVLVQYF. The DNA sequence is given as TGTGCCAGCAGTGCGTCAGGGGTACTAGTGCAGTACTTC.